The 22 T cell receptor beta chains below come from one sample, sequenced in a study of T cell repertoires in ileal Crohn's disease. Profiled with immunoSEQ multiplex PCR; TCRdb holds only in-frame clones, not every one. The table includes about 14,000 clones, roughly 80% detected once. Sequences were obtained from ileal tissue. The receptors here all came from an adult with Crohn's disease.

The V gene is TRBV5-1, the J gene TRBJ1-6; tentatively, D is TRBD1 (6 bases). Trimming stripped 7 bases from V and 9 bases from J, with 14 bases between. The CDR3 has 13 amino acids. CDR1 and CDR2 from the germline V gene are SGHRS and YFSETQ. The CDR3 DNA is TGCGCCAGCGGCACAGGGTTACTTTCACCCCTCCACTTT. This sequence encodes CASGTGLLSPLHF.

This chain connects TRBV11-2 to TRBJ2-3, with 9 bases fitting TRBD2. J was trimmed by 2 bases and V by 1 base; bases with no gene match: 4. The V gene's germline CDR1 is SGHAT and CDR2 FQNNGV. This CDR3 comprises 16 residues. The CDR3 region has the DNA TGTGCCAGCAGCTTAGCTAGCGGGGTATACACAGATACGCAGTATTTT. It is translated as CASSLASGVYTDTQYF.

This rearrangement joins TRBV15 to TRBJ1-1; 9 positions agree with TRBD1. From germline, CDR1 is LNHNV and CDR2 YYDKDF (reference sequence). The J segment lost 2 bases and the V segment lost 3 bases, leaving 4 bases of the junction unmatched. The CDR3 consists of 15 residues. The CDR3 here is CATSRDRGLNTEAFF. In DNA form, the CDR3 reads TGTGCCACCAGCAGGGACAGGGGCCTCAACACTGAAGCTTTCTTT.

The V call is TRBV19, the J call TRBJ1-5; no reliable D call. The germline V gene encodes CDR1 LNHDA and CDR2 SQIVND (reference sequence). Trimming cost V 2 bases and J 1 base, with 3 bases left between them. The CDR3 contains 13 residues. The DNA for the CDR3 is TGTGCCAGTAGTATACAGAGCAATCAGCCCCAGCATTTT. Translating gives CASSIQSNQPQHF.

The chain has TRBV7-6 and TRBJ1-6; 8 bases line up with TRBD1. CDR1 SGHVS and CDR2 FNYEAQ come from the germline V gene. The CDR3 sequence is 15 residues long. V was pared by 5 bases and J by 8 bases, with 8 bases of the junction left unmatched. The CDR3 DNA reads TGTGCCAGCAGCAAACGGACAGGGAGGGATTCACCCCTCCACTTT. It encodes CASSKRTGRDSPLHF.

The chain employs TRBV5-6 and TRBJ1-2; D is uncertain. The CDR3 covers 12 residues. Germline CDR1 SGHDT, CDR2 YYEEEE. The germline V and J ends were trimmed by 3 bases and 6 bases, with 9 bases remaining between them. The CDR3 bases are TGTGCCAGCAGCTGGAGAGGGAATGGCTACACCTTC. Translating it yields CASSWRGNGYTF.

This sequence joins TRBV2 and TRBJ1-6; D perhaps matches TRBD1 (5 bases). The germline V gene encodes CDR1 SNHLY and CDR2 FYNNEI. The V and J ends lost 6 bases and 7 bases respectively, with 16 bases between them. CDR3 length equals 15 residues. CDR3 amino acids: CASRAARVSNSPLHF. CDR3 DNA: TGTGCCAGCAGGGCCGCCAGGGTTTCCAATTCACCCCTCCACTTT.

For the CDR3, the DNA is TGTGCCAGCAGTGAAGGTGGGAGGACCCAGTACTTC. Its translation is CASSEGGRTQYF. V usage is TRBV2 and J usage is TRBJ2-5; possibly TRBD2 for D (5 bases). CDR3 length: 12 residues. Germline CDR1 is SNHLY and CDR2 is FYNNEI. V was clipped by 1 base and J by 7 bases, with 7 bases between them.

The chain couples TRBV28 to TRBJ2-7; 7 nucleotides line up with TRBD2. V trimming: 7 bases; J trimming: 1 base; junction bases outside the gene matches: 7. The CDR3 has 14 residues. Germline V gives CDR1 MDHEN, CDR2 SYDVKM. The CDR3 protein is CASIVSGVSYEQYF. CDR3 DNA: TGTGCCAGCATAGTCAGCGGGGTTTCCTACGAGCAGTACTTC.

J is TRBJ2-2 and V is TRBV5-1, with 7 bases fitting TRBD1. The V gene's germline CDR1 is SGHRS and CDR2 YFSETQ. This CDR3 is 17 amino acids long. V lost 1 base to trimming and J lost 1 base; unmatched junction nucleotides: 7. The CDR3, as DNA: TGCGCCAGCAGCTTGAATCCCGGGACAGAGAACACCGGGGAGCTGTTTTTT. Its protein product is CASSLNPGTENTGELFF.

The J gene is TRBJ2-1, the V gene TRBV7-9, with 10 bases identical to TRBD1. From germline, CDR1 is SEHNR and CDR2 FQNEAQ (reference sequence). Trimming removed 8 bases from V and 6 bases from J; junction bases left unmatched: 10. The CDR3 runs 15 residues. The CDR3: CASSMGGQGFNEQFF. The CDR3 nucleotides are TGTGCCAGCTCCATGGGGGGACAGGGGTTCAATGAGCAGTTCTTC. Looking up the rest from reference TRBV7-9 and TRBJ2-1 gives the full variable domain: DTGVSQNPRHKITKRGQNVTFRCDPISEHNRLYWYRQTLGQGPEFLTYFQNEAQLEKSRLLSDRFSAERPKGSFSTLEIQRTEQGDSAMYLCASSMGGQGFNEQFFGPGTRLTVL.

The rearrangement uses TRBV18 and TRBJ2-7, with a possible D match to TRBD2 (7 bases). Germline loops: CDR1 KGHSH, CDR2 LQKENI. The CDR3 is made up of 15 amino acids. Trimming took 3 bases from V and 2 from J, leaving 14 bases between them. CDR3 sequence reads: CASSPWGGATYEQYF. CDR3 sequence (DNA): TGTGCCAGCTCACCTTGGGGGGGGGCAACCTACGAGCAGTACTTC.

This chain uses TRBV30 with TRBJ1-2; D is unresolved. Looked up from germline, CDR1 is GTSNPN and CDR2 is SVGIG (reference sequence). V lost 0 bases, J lost 8 bases, and 22 bases lay in between. The CDR3 length is 16 residues. CDR3 residues: CAWSVPRHSKVGGYTF. CDR3 bases: TGTGCCTGGAGTGTACCTCGACACTCCAAAGTTGGGGGCTACACCTTC. Complete variable domain (other parts from reference TRBV30 and TRBJ1-2): SQTIHQWPATLVQPVGSPLSLECTVEGTSNPNLYWYRQAAGRGLQLLFYSVGIGQISSEVPQNLSASRPQDRQFILSSKKLLLSDSGFYLCAWSVPRHSKVGGYTFGSGTRLTVV.

J is TRBJ2-1 and V is TRBV6-6; D is uncertain. Germline V lookup: CDR1 MNHNY, CDR2 SVGAGI (reference sequence). With 0 bases removed from V and 6 bases from J, the gap between germline ends came to 9 bases. The CDR3 is 14 amino acids. In nucleotides, the CDR3 is TGTGCCAGCAGTTACTCGGTTTACGGCAATGAGCAGTTCTTC. Translation: CASSYSVYGNEQFF.

This clone was seen just once. The J gene is TRBJ2-2, the V gene TRBV5-1; 14 bases match TRBD2. V was clipped by 4 bases and J by 0 bases; unmatched bases: 5. CDR3 length: 18 residues. The germline CDR1 and CDR2 sequences are SGHRS and YFSETQ. This chain's CDR3 is CASSLQGLAGANTGELFF. CDR3 in DNA: TGCGCCAGCAGCCTCCAGGGACTAGCGGGGGCGAACACCGGGGAGCTGTTTTTT.

V usage is TRBV28 and J usage is TRBJ1-3, with D tentatively TRBD1 (5 bases). The CDR3 is 16 amino acids. The V end lost 2 bases, the J end lost 4 bases, and 15 bases lay between the germline ends. The germline CDR1 and CDR2 sequences are MDHEN and SYDVKM. The CDR3 sequence: CASSLHATVAGNTIYF. The CDR3 coding sequence is TGTGCCAGCAGTTTACACGCGACAGTAGCCGGAAACACCATATATTTT.

The V gene is TRBV11-2, the J gene TRBJ2-1; 8 nucleotides line up with TRBD2. Per germline, CDR1 SGHAT and CDR2 FQNNGV. This CDR3 spans 16 amino acids. V trimming: 2 bases; J trimming: 9 bases; junction bases outside the gene matches: 12. In nucleotides, the CDR3 is TGTGCCAGCAGCTTATCCGGGACGCCGGGGGGGAGTGAGCAGTTCTTC. This codes for CASSLSGTPGGSEQFF.

This clone was detected only once. The chain joins TRBV6-6 to TRBJ1-1, with D unresolved. The CDR3 length is 15 residues. Trimming took off 5 bases at V and 2 bases at J, with 15 bases between the two ends. Germline CDR1 is MNHNY and CDR2 is SVGAGI (reference sequence). The CDR3 loop reads CASSAGRVENTEAFF. The DNA for the CDR3 is TGTGCCAGCAGTGCCGGGAGGGTTGAAAACACTGAAGCTTTCTTT.

Concerning this clone itself: The same CDR3 is also encoded by other DNA sequences in this sample. V usage is TRBV20-1 and J usage is TRBJ1-1; the D is unclear. The CDR3 consists of 11 residues. Germline V lookup: CDR1 DFQATT, CDR2 SNEGSKA (reference sequence). Trimming cost V 3 bases and J 3 bases, with 5 bases left between them. The CDR3 DNA reads TGCAGTGCTAGCCCATACACTGAAGCTTTCTTT. Encoded protein: CSASPYTEAFF.

This rearrangement joins TRBV11-1 to TRBJ1-6; D is perhaps TRBD1 (6 bases). The V end was cut by 6 bases, the J end by 0 bases, with 12 bases between. The CDR3 spans 16 residues. Germline V CDR1 and CDR2: SGHAT, FQDESV (reference sequence). CDR3 sequence (DNA): TGTGCCAGCAGTCGCACAGGGAGCTCCTATAATTCACCCCTCCACTTT. It is translated as CASSRTGSSYNSPLHF.

The rearrangement joins TRBV2 to TRBJ2-3, with 7 bases identical to TRBD2. This CDR3 is 15 amino acids long. Per germline, CDR1 SNHLY and CDR2 FYNNEI. V lost 7 bases to trimming and J lost 0 bases; unmatched junction nucleotides: 7. The CDR3 here is CASTPQRGSTDTQYF. CDR3 coding DNA: TGTGCCAGCACTCCTCAGCGGGGCAGCACAGATACGCAGTATTTT.

The chain employs TRBV2 and TRBJ1-2; 10 bases are shared with TRBD1. This CDR3 comprises 13 residues. The trim removed 6 bases at V and 7 bases at J, leaving 5 bases unmatched. Germline lookup yields CDR1 SNHLY and CDR2 FYNNEI. The CDR3 reads CASSDRDRGGYTF. The CDR3 DNA is TGTGCCAGCAGCGACCGGGACAGGGGTGGCTACACCTTC.